This T cell receptor (beta chain) was retrieved from a study of T cells in Graves' hyperthyroidism and ophthalmopathy. RNA transcripts were the template for amplifying TCR beta CDR3 regions. The study used the HTBI primer set for a first-round RT-PCR of the TCR CDR3. From the multiplex PCR reads, TCRdb called clonotypes with MiXCR, one entry per CDR3 protein. The repertoire holds roughly 500,000 distinct CDR3 sequences, roughly 13% seen once, with roughly 5.7% in the top ten. This sample holds PBMCs from approximately 9 ml fresh peripheral blood. Trimming pared 0 bases from V and 2 bases from J, leaving 9 bases between. Germline V gene sequence: CDR1 SGDLS, CDR2 YYNGEE. The CDR3 is made up of 16 amino acids.

V and J are TRBV9 and TRBJ1-6; no clear D. This sequence was found in a woman aged 25-40 years with Graves' hyperthyroidism that later progressed to Graves' ophthalmopathy. Sequencing was carried out using blood. DNA of the CDR3: TGTGCCAGCAGCGTAGGGATGGATGCCTATAATTCACCCCTCCACTTT. Translated, it gives CASSVGMDAYNSPLHF.